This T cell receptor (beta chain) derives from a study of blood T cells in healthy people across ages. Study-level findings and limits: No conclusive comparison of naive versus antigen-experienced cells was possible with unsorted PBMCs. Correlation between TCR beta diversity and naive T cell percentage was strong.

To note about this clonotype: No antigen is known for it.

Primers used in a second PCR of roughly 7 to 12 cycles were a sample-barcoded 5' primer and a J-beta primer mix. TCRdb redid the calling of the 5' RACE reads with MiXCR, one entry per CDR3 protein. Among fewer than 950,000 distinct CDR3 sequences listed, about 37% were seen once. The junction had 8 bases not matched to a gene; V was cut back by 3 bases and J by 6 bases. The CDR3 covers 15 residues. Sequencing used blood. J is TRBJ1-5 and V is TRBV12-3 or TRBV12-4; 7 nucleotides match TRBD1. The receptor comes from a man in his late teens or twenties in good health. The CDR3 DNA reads TGTGCCAGCAGTTTTGAGGGGGCGGCGGTTCAGCCCCAGCATTTT. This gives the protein CASSFEGAAVQPQHF.